The TCR beta chain described here comes from a study of shared clonotypes between healthy human individuals. Study conclusions and caveats: Relative to clonotypes present in all four donors, those not shared had lower generation probabilities.

Looked up from germline, CDR1 is SGHNT and CDR2 is YYREEE (reference sequence). V was shortened by 4 bases and J by 4 bases, with 17 bases between the two germline ends. The CDR3 totals 16 residues. CD4+ cells were split into CD45RA+ naive and CD45RA-negative memory subsets. In regard to this clone: Its matching antigen is unknown.

Genomic DNA (from each subset) was split evenly across several immunoSEQ plates. The table came from immunoSEQ multiplex PCR; TCRdb's copy has only in-frame clones and leaves some out. The sample holds about 2.4 million clones, approximately 93% seen once. This clonotype was sampled from a man aged 18 to 30 in good health. Some clones in this sample may be carry-over from other donors' samples. Sample: naive CD4+ T cells from PBMCs. Subset given: CD45RA+ positively selected. The chain uses TRBV5-4 and TRBJ2-2; TRBD1 is a possible D gene (6 bases). The CDR3 loop reads CASSKGQKGGTGELFF. The CDR3 DNA reads as TGTGCCAGCAGCAAAGGACAGAAAGGGGGCACCGGGGAGCTGTTTTTT.